These 13 T cell receptor beta chains share one sample of origin, sequenced in a study of multiple sclerosis patients with progressive multifocal leukoencephalopathy. Time point described: before natalizumab initiation. Only in-frame clones appear in the TCRdb table, and some are missing; sequencing was by immunoSEQ multiplex PCR. The sample lists 25,000 to 30,000 clones, around 89% occurring once. Sequenced material: PBMCs. These receptors all come from a human donor with multiple sclerosis.

This rearrangement joins TRBV7-2 to TRBJ2-1, with D hard to call. Germline CDR1 and CDR2: SGHTA and FQGNSA. The CDR3 loop spans 13 amino acids. V lost 7 bases to trimming and J lost 9 bases, with 16 bases between them. The CDR3 DNA reads as TGTGCCAGCACCGGGTCCCTATCAGGTGAGCAGTTCTTC. It codes for CASTGSLSGEQFF.

The chain is built from TRBV18 and TRBJ1-2; D is unresolved. This CDR3 spans 15 amino acids. CDR1 KGHSH and CDR2 LQKENI come from the germline V gene. Trimming took off 3 bases at V and 4 bases at J, with 15 bases between the two ends. This CDR3 reads CASSPGEGIRYGYTF. The CDR3 DNA follows: TGTGCCAGCTCACCTGGGGAGGGAATACGCTATGGCTACACCTTC. The entire variable domain, with the rest obtained from reference TRBV18 and TRBJ1-2, is as follows: NAGVMQNPRHLVRRRGQEARLRCSPMKGHSHVYWYRQLPEEGLKFMVYLQKENIIDESGMPKERFSAEFPKEGPSILRIQQVVRGDSAAYFCASSPGEGIRYGYTFGSGTRLTVV.

This sequence joins TRBV9 and TRBJ1-2; no definite D call. The length of the CDR3 is 12 residues. Trimming left V 3 bases short and J 4 bases short, with 7 bases between. Germline CDR1 SGDLS, CDR2 YYNGEE. The chain's CDR3 is CASSENSYGYTF. The CDR3 DNA reads as TGTGCCAGCAGCGAGAACAGCTATGGCTACACCTTC.

The chain combines TRBV9 with TRBJ1-1; the D is unclear. The CDR3 spans 14 residues. Looked up from germline, CDR1 is SGDLS and CDR2 is YYNGEE. The ends were cut back, 0 bases at V and 1 base at J, with 7 bases in the middle. CDR3 sequence reads: CASSVGNRNTEAFF. The DNA of the CDR3 is TGTGCCAGCAGCGTAGGCAACAGGAACACTGAAGCTTTCTTT.

The V call is TRBV18, the J call TRBJ1-1; D possibly corresponds to TRBD1 (6 bases). CDR3 length: 15 amino acids. Deletions cut 0 bases from V and 1 base from J, with 9 bases between. Germline loops: CDR1 KGHSH, CDR2 LQKENI. Written as DNA, the CDR3 is TGTGCCAGCTCACCACCGTCGGACAGGAACACTGAAGCTTTCTTT. This translates into CASSPPSDRNTEAFF.

The CDR3 sequence: CASSLDFYEQYF. In nucleotides, the CDR3 is TGTGCCAGCAGTCTGGACTTCTACGAGCAGTACTTC. The chain couples TRBV6-1 to TRBJ2-7; D perhaps matches TRBD2 (5 bases). This CDR3 spans 12 amino acids. V shed 5 bases and J shed 3 bases, with 8 bases lying between them. Germline-derived CDR1 and CDR2 are MNHNS and SASEGT.

This sequence joins TRBV19 and TRBJ2-2, with D perhaps TRBD2 (5 bases). The CDR3 totals 13 residues. Trimming shortened V by 4 bases and J by 8 bases, and 11 bases separated the two germline ends. Germline V CDR1 and CDR2: LNHDA, SQIVND (reference sequence). The CDR3, as DNA: TGTGCCAGTAGTAGGGAGACTCAGGGGGAGCTGTTTTTT. It encodes CASSRETQGELFF.

Here the CDR3 DNA reads TGTGCCAGCAGCCCTGGGCGACAGTACGAGCAGTACTTC. It codes for CASSPGRQYEQYF. The rearrangement joins TRBV7-6 to TRBJ2-7; D may be TRBD1 (5 bases). Germline loops: CDR1 SGHVS, CDR2 FNYEAQ. CDR3 size: 13 residues. Trimming stripped 5 bases from V and 4 bases from J, with 12 bases between.

In its sample, this clone was seen a few times. The chain links TRBV6-6 to TRBJ1-4; no definite D call. From germline, CDR1 is MNHNY and CDR2 SVGAGI (reference sequence). The CDR3 runs to 14 residues. Trimming took 4 bases from V and 5 from J, leaving 11 bases between them. CDR3 sequence reads: CASSWFGSNEKLFF. The CDR3 DNA follows: TGTGCCAGCAGTTGGTTTGGGAGCAATGAAAAACTGTTTTTT.

The chain carries TRBV4-3 and TRBJ1-2, with D maybe TRBD1 (5 bases). Per the germline V gene, CDR1 is LGHNA and CDR2 is YSLEER. The CDR3 totals 15 residues. Trimming stripped 4 bases from V and 6 bases from J, with 18 bases between. For the CDR3, the DNA is TGCGCCAGCAGCCTTGAAGGGGCCCGAGAGAATGGCTACACCTTC. This translates into CASSLEGARENGYTF.

The chain carries TRBV7-9 and TRBJ1-4; D may be TRBD1 (5 bases). Germline V CDR1 and CDR2: SEHNR, FQNEAQ (reference sequence). The V end was cut by 0 bases, the J end by 5 bases, with 10 bases between. This CDR3 has 15 residues. The CDR3 protein is CASSLAWGWNEKLFF. DNA for the CDR3: TGTGCCAGCAGCTTAGCATGGGGGTGGAATGAAAAACTGTTTTTT.

The rearrangement links TRBV19 to TRBJ1-1; D remains unclear. The CDR3 sequence is 14 residues long. Trimming took off 3 bases at V and 3 bases at J, with 11 bases between the two ends. Germline assignment: CDR1 LNHDA and CDR2 SQIVND (reference sequence). The CDR3 here is CASSMYSEDTEAFF. DNA of the CDR3: TGTGCCAGTAGTATGTACAGCGAGGACACTGAAGCTTTCTTT.

The chain recombines TRBV15 with TRBJ1-2; D possibly corresponds to TRBD1 (6 bases). V lost 5 bases and J lost 2, with 9 bases in between. This CDR3 has 13 residues. Per the germline V gene, CDR1 is LNHNV and CDR2 is YYDKDF (reference sequence). Here the CDR3 reads CATSGGLNYGYTF. CDR3 in DNA: TGTGCCACCAGCGGGGGCCTCAACTATGGCTACACCTTC.